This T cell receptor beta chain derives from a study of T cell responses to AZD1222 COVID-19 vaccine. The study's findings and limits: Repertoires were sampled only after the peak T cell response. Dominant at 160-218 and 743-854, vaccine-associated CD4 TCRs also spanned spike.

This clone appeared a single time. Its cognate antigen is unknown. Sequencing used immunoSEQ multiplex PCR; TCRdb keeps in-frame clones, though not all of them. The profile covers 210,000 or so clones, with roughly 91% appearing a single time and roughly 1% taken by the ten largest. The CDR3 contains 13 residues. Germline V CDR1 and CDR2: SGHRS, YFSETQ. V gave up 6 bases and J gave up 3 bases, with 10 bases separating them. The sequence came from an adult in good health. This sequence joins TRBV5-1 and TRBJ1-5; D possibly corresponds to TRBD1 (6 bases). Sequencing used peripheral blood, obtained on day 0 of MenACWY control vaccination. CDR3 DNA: TGCGCCAGCAAGGAGGGGGACAATCAGCCCCAGCATTTT. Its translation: CASKEGDNQPQHF.